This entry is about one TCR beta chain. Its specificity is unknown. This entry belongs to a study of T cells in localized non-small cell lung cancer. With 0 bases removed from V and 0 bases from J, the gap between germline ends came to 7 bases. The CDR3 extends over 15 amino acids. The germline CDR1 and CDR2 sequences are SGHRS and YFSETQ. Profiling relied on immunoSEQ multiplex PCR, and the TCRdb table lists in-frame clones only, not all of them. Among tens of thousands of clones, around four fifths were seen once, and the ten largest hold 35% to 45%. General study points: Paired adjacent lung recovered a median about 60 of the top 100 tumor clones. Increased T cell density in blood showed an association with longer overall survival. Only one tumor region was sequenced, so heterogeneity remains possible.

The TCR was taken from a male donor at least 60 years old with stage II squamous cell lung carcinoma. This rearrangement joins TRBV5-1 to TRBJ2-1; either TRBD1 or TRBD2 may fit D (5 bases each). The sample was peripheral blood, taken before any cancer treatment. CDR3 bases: TGCGCCAGCAGCTTGGGGGGGAGCTCCTACAATGAGCAGTTCTTC. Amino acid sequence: CASSLGGSSYNEQFF.